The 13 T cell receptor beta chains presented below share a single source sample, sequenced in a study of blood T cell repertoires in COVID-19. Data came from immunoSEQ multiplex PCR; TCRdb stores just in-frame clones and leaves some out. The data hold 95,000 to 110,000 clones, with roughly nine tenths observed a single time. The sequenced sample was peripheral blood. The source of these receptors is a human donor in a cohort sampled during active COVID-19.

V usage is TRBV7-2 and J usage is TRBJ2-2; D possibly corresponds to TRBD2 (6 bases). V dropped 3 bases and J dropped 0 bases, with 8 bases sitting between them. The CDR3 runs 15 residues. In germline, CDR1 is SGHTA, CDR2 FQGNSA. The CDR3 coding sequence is TGTGCCAGCAGCTTCGGCGGGGCGAACACCGGGGAGCTGTTTTTT. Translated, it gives CASSFGGANTGELFF.

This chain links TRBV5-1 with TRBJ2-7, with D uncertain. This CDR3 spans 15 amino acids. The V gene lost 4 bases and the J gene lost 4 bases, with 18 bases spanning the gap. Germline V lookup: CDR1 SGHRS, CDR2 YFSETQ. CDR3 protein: CASSLTAGQTYEQYF. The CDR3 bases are TGCGCCAGCAGCCTTACTGCTGGGCAGACGTACGAGCAGTACTTC.

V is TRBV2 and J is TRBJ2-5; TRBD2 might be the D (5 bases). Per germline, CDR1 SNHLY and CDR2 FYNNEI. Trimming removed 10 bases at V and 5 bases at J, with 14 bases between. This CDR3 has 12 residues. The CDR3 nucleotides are TGTGCCACCTCTATTCGAGGGGAGACCCAGTACTTC. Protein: CATSIRGETQYF.

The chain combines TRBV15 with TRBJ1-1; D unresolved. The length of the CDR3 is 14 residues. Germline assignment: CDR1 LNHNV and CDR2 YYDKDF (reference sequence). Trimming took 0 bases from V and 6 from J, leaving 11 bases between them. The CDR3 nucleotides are TGTGCCACCAGCAGAGATACTGTGAGCGCTGAAGCTTTCTTT. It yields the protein CATSRDTVSAEAFF.

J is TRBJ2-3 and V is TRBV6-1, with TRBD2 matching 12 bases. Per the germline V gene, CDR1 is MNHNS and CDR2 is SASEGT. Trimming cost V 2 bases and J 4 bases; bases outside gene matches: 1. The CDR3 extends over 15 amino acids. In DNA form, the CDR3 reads TGTGCCAGCAGTGAACTAGCGGGGGGGCCAGATACGCAGTATTTT. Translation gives CASSELAGGPDTQYF.

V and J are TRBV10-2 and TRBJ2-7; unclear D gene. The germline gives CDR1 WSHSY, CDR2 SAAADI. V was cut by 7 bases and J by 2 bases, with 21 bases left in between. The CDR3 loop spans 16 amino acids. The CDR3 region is CASTDFELSVAYEQYF. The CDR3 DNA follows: TGCGCCAGCACTGACTTTGAGCTCTCGGTGGCCTACGAGCAGTACTTC.

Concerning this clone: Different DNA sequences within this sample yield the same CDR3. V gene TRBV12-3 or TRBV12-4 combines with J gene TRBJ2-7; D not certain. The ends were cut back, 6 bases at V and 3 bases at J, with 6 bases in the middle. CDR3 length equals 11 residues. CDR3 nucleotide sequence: TGTGCCAGCAGCTCCTTCTACGAGCAGTACTTC. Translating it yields CASSSFYEQYF.

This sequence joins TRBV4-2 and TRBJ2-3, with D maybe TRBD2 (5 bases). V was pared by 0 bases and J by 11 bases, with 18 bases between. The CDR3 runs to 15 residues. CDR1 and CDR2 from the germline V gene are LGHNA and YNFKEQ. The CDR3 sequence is CASSQDLNAGERQYF. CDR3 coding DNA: TGTGCCAGCAGCCAAGATCTCAACGCCGGGGAAAGGCAGTATTTT.

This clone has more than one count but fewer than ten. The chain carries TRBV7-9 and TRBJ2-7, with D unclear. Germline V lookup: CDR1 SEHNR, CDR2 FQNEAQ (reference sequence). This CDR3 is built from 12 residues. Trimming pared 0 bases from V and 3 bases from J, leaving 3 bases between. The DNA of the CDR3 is TGTGCCAGCAGCTTAGCCATCTACGAGCAGTACTTC. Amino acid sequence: CASSLAIYEQYF. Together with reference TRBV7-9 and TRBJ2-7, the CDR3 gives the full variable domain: DTGVSQNPRHKITKRGQNVTFRCDPISEHNRLYWYRQTLGQGPEFLTYFQNEAQLEKSRLLSDRFSAERPKGSFSTLEIQRTEQGDSAMYLCASSLAIYEQYFGPGTRLTVT.

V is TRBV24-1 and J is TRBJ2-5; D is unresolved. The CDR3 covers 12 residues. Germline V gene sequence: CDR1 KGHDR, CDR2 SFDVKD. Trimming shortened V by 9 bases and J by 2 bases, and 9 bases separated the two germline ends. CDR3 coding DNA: TGTGCCACCGCGGCCGAACAAGAGACCCAGTACTTC. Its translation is CATAAEQETQYF.

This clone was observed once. The CDR3 sequence is CASSLWDTVTNTEAFF. For the CDR3, the DNA is TGTGCCAGCAGCTTGTGGGACACAGTTACGAACACTGAAGCTTTCTTT. This chain connects TRBV5-5 to TRBJ1-1; a possible D gene is TRBD1 (6 bases). Germline lookup yields CDR1 SGHKS and CDR2 YYEKEE (reference sequence). With 1 base removed from V and 1 base from J, the gap between germline ends came to 14 bases. This CDR3 contains 16 residues.

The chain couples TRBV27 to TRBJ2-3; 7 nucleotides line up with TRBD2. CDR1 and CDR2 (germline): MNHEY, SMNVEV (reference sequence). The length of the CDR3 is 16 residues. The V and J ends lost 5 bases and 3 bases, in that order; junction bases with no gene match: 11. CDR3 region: CASSPRSGLGTDTQYF. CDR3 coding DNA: TGTGCCAGCAGTCCGCGCAGCGGACTAGGTACAGATACGCAGTATTTT.

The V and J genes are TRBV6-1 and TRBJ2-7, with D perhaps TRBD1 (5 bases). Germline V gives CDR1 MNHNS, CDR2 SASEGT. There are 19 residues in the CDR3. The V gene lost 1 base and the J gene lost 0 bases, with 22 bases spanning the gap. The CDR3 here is CASSEGKTVGPMSSYEQYF. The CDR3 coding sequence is TGTGCCAGCAGTGAAGGAAAGACGGTGGGGCCAATGAGCTCCTACGAGCAGTACTTC.